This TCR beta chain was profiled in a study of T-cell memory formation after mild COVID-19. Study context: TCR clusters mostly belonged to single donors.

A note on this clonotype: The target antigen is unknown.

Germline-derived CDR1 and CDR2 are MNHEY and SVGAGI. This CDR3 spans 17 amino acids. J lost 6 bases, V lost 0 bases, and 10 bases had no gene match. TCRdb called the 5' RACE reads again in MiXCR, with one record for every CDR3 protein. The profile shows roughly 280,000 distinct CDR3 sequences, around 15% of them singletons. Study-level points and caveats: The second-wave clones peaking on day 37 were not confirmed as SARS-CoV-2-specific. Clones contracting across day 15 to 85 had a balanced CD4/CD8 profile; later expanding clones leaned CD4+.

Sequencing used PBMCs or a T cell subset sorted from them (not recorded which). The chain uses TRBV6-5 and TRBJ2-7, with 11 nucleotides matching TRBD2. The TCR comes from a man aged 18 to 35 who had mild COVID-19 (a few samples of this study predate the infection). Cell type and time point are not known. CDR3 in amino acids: CASSYSRSSGGPGEQYF. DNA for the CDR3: TGTGCCAGCAGTTACTCCCGTTCTAGCGGGGGGCCCGGCGAGCAGTACTTC.